This TCR beta chain was identified in a study of regulatory T cells in long-lasting Graves disease. Time point defined: newly diagnosed GD, antithyroid drugs for less than 3 months. Generation of the TCR library employed RNA extracted from PBMCs. A few counts support this clonotype. Its antigen is unidentified. Germline values: CDR1 MNHNS, CDR2 SASEGT. Between the trimmed V and J ends, which lost 1 base and 5 bases, there was a span of 13 bases. The CDR3 length is 15 residues. Study-wide points: New patients shared 1,000 or so public clonotypes, and persistent patients shared more, with 2,741.

Construction of the TCR beta libraries employed iRepertoire HTBI primers in conjunction with Arm-PCR of CDR3 regions. TCRdb processed the multiplex PCR reads anew with MiXCR; each CDR3 protein has one entry. The sample has fewer than 650,000 distinct CDR3 sequences, roughly 15% seen once. This same sample was also part of a study on T cells in Graves' hyperthyroidism and ophthalmopathy.

The source was peripheral blood mononuclear cells (PBMCs), collected at new diagnosis, from a patient treated with antithyroid drugs. This TCR was sampled from a woman in her thirties with Graves disease. The V and J genes are TRBV6-1 and TRBJ2-3; D may be TRBD1 (5 bases). The CDR3 spells CASSEVVGAGDTQYF. Here the CDR3 DNA reads TGTGCCAGCAGTGAAGTAGTAGGGGCAGGAGATACGCAGTATTTT.